These T cell receptor beta chains were read from a single sample in a study of blood T cell repertoires in COVID-19. Libraries were prepared by immunoSEQ multiplex PCR; TCRdb keeps only in-frame clonotypes and omits some of them. This sample yields more than 95,000 clones, of which approximately 91% are seen a single time; 4.5% to 5.5% belongs to the top ten. The specimen was peripheral blood. The receptors were sampled from a human donor in a cohort sampled during active COVID-19. The CDR3 runs from the conserved cysteine through the conserved F or W. A D gene is named only where the DNA matches it firmly. Not all rows give a size; the values are once, few, many and, for expanded clones, a class.

j_gene	d_gene	v_gene	abundance	CDR3nt	CDR3aa
TRBJ1-2	TRBD1	TRBV3-1/TRBV3-2	-	TGTGCCAGCAGCCAAGATCGTGCAATCCGGGACAGGGAAAGTTACACCTTC	CASSQDRAIRDRESYTF
TRBJ1-1	-	TRBV29-1	once	TGCAGCGTTGAGGGCGACGTTGGTGGCCTTGAAGCTTTCTTT	CSVEGDVGGLEAFF
TRBJ2-3	TRBD2	TRBV7-3	-	TGTGCCAGCAGCTCCCCCGGGGGGAGCAGCACAGATACGCAGTATTTT	CASSSPGGSSTDTQYF
TRBJ2-1	TRBD2	TRBV11-2	-	TGTGCCAGCAGCGGGAGGGCGAACAATGAGCAGTTCTTC	CASSGRANNEQFF
TRBJ2-7	-	TRBV11-2	-	TGTGCCAGCAGCTTAGACCCCGCACTATACGAGCAGTACTTC	CASSLDPALYEQYF
TRBJ1-3	-	TRBV6-6	-	TGTGCCAGCAGGGCAGACATCTCTGGAAACACCATATATTTT	CASRADISGNTIYF
TRBJ2-1	-	TRBV3-1/TRBV3-2	-	TGTGCCAGCAGCCAACAGGGAGGCAATGAGCAGTTCTTC	CASSQQGGNEQFF
TRBJ2-3	-	TRBV7-3	-	TGTGCCAGCATCATAGCCGCAGGGGTACCCGAAACCACAGATACGCAGTATTTT	CASIIAAGVPETTDTQYF
TRBJ2-1	TRBD2	TRBV7-9	-	TGTGCCAGCAGCTTAAGCCCCTTGCTAGCGGGAGTAACCAATGAGCAGTTCTTC	CASSLSPLLAGVTNEQFF
TRBJ1-5	-	TRBV15	-	TGTGCCACCAGCAGAGAGGGAGAGACTCCGAGGCCCCAGCATTTT	CATSREGETPRPQHF
TRBJ2-7	-	TRBV3-1/TRBV3-2	-	TGTGCCAGCAGCCAAGCAGTCGAGCAGTACTTC	CASSQAVEQYF
TRBJ2-4	TRBD1	TRBV10-2	-	TGCGCCAGCAGTGAGTCGGGAGGGACAGGGATGAAGCTAGCCAAAAACATTCAGTACTTC	CASSESGGTGMKLAKNIQYF
TRBJ1-1	TRBD1	TRBV7-2	-	TGTGCCAGCAGCTTTGGACAGGGGGCCTCTGAAGCTTTCTTT	CASSFGQGASEAFF
TRBJ2-1	TRBD2	TRBV3-1/TRBV3-2	once	TGTGCCAGCAGCCAAGACCCCGCTAGCGGGGGGGCCTTAGGCAATGAGCAGTTCTTC	CASSQDPASGGALGNEQFF
TRBJ1-2	-	TRBV6-5	-	TGTGCCAGCAGTCTTCGGAACAGGGCGGGCTATGGCTACACCTTC	CASSLRNRAGYGYTF
TRBJ1-5	-	TRBV7-8	-	TGTGCCAGCAGTTCCAGGGTGGGACAGCCCCAGCATTTT	CASSSRVGQPQHF
TRBJ1-2	-	TRBV7-9	-	TGTGCCAGCAGCTTAGCCACAGACGGCCCTAGGGGTGGCTACACCTTC	CASSLATDGPRGGYTF
TRBJ2-3	-	TRBV4-3	-	TGCGCCAGCAGCCCATCCAGCACAGATACGCAGTATTTT	CASSPSSTDTQYF
TRBJ1-5	TRBD1	TRBV28	-	TGTGCCAGCAGTTCACCAGGGGGAACCAATCAGCCCCAGCATTTT	CASSSPGGTNQPQHF
TRBJ1-2	-	TRBV4-2	few	TGTGCCAGCAGCCAAGAGCGGTTGGAGACCTTATCCACCTTC	CASSQERLETLSTF
TRBJ2-3	TRBD1	TRBV9	-	TGTGCCAGCAGCCCCTCCCGGGACAGGGTCACAGATACGCAGTATTTT	CASSPSRDRVTDTQYF
TRBJ2-7	TRBD2	TRBV2	-	TGTGCCAGCCGGCTAGCGGGAAACGAGCAGTACTTC	CASRLAGNEQYF
TRBJ2-2	TRBD1	TRBV29-1	-	TGCAGCGCGGGACAGTTCACCGGGGAGCTGTTTTTT	CSAGQFTGELFF
TRBJ2-7	TRBD2	TRBV4-2	-	TGTGCCAGCAGCCAAGCTTCTAGCGGGGGCGAGCAGTACTTC	CASSQASSGGEQYF
TRBJ2-3	-	TRBV5-1	-	TGCGCCAGCAGCCTCTCCACAGATACGCAGTATTTT	CASSLSTDTQYF
TRBJ2-3	-	TRBV9	-	TGTGCCAGCAGCGTAGCGCGCGGGACCTACACAGATACGCAGTATTTT	CASSVARGTYTDTQYF
TRBJ2-1	TRBD2	TRBV3-1/TRBV3-2	-	TGTGCCAGCAGCCTGTATCAGCGGGAGGTCTACAATGAGCAGTTCTTC	CASSLYQREVYNEQFF
TRBJ1-2	-	TRBV11-2	-	TGTGCCAGCCGAGAATGGGGACAAATATCGGATGGCTACACCTTC	CASREWGQISDGYTF
TRBJ1-6	-	TRBV27	once	TGTGCCAGCAGTTTATCCGGACGGGGAGTAAGTCCCCTCCACTTT	CASSLSGRGVSPLHF
TRBJ1-2	-	TRBV4-1	-	TGCGCCAGTTCCCCCGGGGGTAGGAAGGGGTATGGCTACACCTTC	CASSPGGRKGYGYTF
TRBJ2-3	TRBD1	TRBV10-3	-	TGTGCCATCAGTGAACCCCCTCTGGGACAGAAATCCCGGGATACGCAGTATTTT	CAISEPPLGQKSRDTQYF
TRBJ1-6	TRBD1	TRBV7-2	few	TGTGCCATCCAGGGGGGTAATTCACCCCTCCACTTT	CAIQGGNSPLHF
TRBJ2-3	-	TRBV14	-	TGTGCCAGCAGCCAGACGGGTTTGACAGATACGCAGTATTTT	CASSQTGLTDTQYF
TRBJ1-6	-	TRBV18	-	TGTGCCAGCTCACCTCAGGGGAAGCTTAATTCACCCCTCCACTTT	CASSPQGKLNSPLHF
TRBJ2-1	-	TRBV11-2	once	TGTGCCAGCAGCTTAGTAGCGCGGCAGGGGGGATACAATGAGCAGTTCTTC	CASSLVARQGGYNEQFF
TRBJ2-1	-	TRBV7-9	-	TGTGCCAGCAGCCGCCCTGCTAGCGACAATGAGCAGTTCTTC	CASSRPASDNEQFF
TRBJ2-7	TRBD2	TRBV7-3	-	TGTGCCAGCAGCTCAAATAGCGGGAGTACTTACGAGCAGTACTTC	CASSSNSGSTYEQYF
TRBJ2-1	-	TRBV10-3	once	TGTGCCATCAGTGAGAATTTGGGGCCATCCAATGAGCAGTTCTTC	CAISENLGPSNEQFF
TRBJ2-6	-	TRBV28	-	TGTGCCAGCAGTTTACCAGGGCCCGGGGCCAACGTCCTGACTTTC	CASSLPGPGANVLTF
TRBJ1-6	TRBD1	TRBV9	-	TGTGCCAGCAGCGTCTCTCCAACAGGGGTGGATTCACCCCTCCACTTT	CASSVSPTGVDSPLHF
TRBJ2-5	TRBD2	TRBV6-4	-	TGTGCCAGCAGTGTGAGACTAGCGGGAGTGGAGACCCAGTACTTC	CASSVRLAGVETQYF
TRBJ2-7	TRBD2	TRBV9	-	TGTGCCAGCAGCGTAGAGGCGGGGGACTCCTACGAGCAGTACTTC	CASSVEAGDSYEQYF
TRBJ2-1	TRBD2	TRBV6-2/TRBV6-3	once	TGTGCCAGCAGTTACGAGTCTAGCGGGAACAATGAGCAGTTCTTC	CASSYESSGNNEQFF
TRBJ1-4	-	TRBV7-2	-	TGTGCCAGCACCGCCGACACCTATAATGAAAAACTGTTTTTT	CASTADTYNEKLFF
TRBJ1-5	TRBD1	TRBV19	-	TGTGCCAGTAGTGCTCGGGACAGGGGATTCGGGCAGCCCCAGCATTTT	CASSARDRGFGQPQHF
TRBJ2-2	-	TRBV5-6	-	TGTGCCAGCAGCTTGTTTCGGGATAGTACCGGGGAGCTGTTTTTT	CASSLFRDSTGELFF
TRBJ1-5	-	TRBV7-8	once	TGTGCCAGCAGCTTAGCGAGAAATCAGCCCCAGCATTTT	CASSLARNQPQHF
TRBJ2-6	TRBD1	TRBV12-5	-	TGTGCTAGTGGTTTGGTTTTTGTGGGACAGGGACGCTCTGGGGCCAACGTCCTGACTTTC	CASGLVFVGQGRSGANVLTF
TRBJ2-7	-	TRBV2	few	TGTGCCAGCAGTGACGCGACTAGTGGTCACGAGCAGTACTTC	CASSDATSGHEQYF